The 10 T cell receptor beta chains below all came from one sample that was sequenced in a study of T-cell memory formation after mild COVID-19. TCRdb reprocessed the 5' RACE reads with MiXCR, giving one entry per CDR3 protein. This sample has a few hundred thousand distinct CDR3 sequences, with about a fifth found just once. Material: PBMCs or a T cell subset sorted from them (not recorded which). The receptors here all came from an adult woman who had mild COVID-19 (a few samples of this study predate the infection). Cell type and time point are not known.

V gene TRBV12-3 or TRBV12-4 combines with J gene TRBJ2-1; the D gene is possibly TRBD1 (5 bases). V gave up 2 bases and J gave up 7 bases, with 12 bases separating them. The CDR3 length is 14 residues. The CDR3, as DNA: TGTGCCAGCAGTTTAAACTTCCCAGGGAATGAGCAGTTCTTC. This codes for CASSLNFPGNEQFF.

This clonotype was picked up a small number of times. The chain couples TRBV5-1 to TRBJ1-1, with D perhaps matching TRBD1 (6 bases). The CDR3 sequence is 16 residues long. Between the trimmed V and J ends, which lost 0 bases and 0 bases, there was a span of 12 bases. Per germline, CDR1 SGHRS and CDR2 YFSETQ. The CDR3 sequence: CASSLDNAGVNTEAFF. CDR3 in DNA: TGCGCCAGCAGCTTGGATAATGCAGGGGTGAACACTGAAGCTTTCTTT.

This clonotype has a handful of counts. The V gene is TRBV4-3, the J gene TRBJ2-1; D possibly matches TRBD1 or TRBD2 (5 bases each). V was trimmed by 5 bases and J by 2 bases, leaving 13 bases between them. The CDR3 contains 15 residues. CDR1 is LGHNA and CDR2 is YSLEER in the germline V gene. CDR3 sequence: CASSVRVGAYNEQFF. CDR3 DNA sequence: TGCGCCAGCAGCGTCAGGGTGGGGGCCTACAATGAGCAGTTCTTC.

The V and J genes are TRBV19 and TRBJ1-5, with 8 bases matching TRBD1. V was pared by 3 bases and J by 3 bases, with 4 bases of the junction left unmatched. The CDR3 has 15 residues. CDR1 LNHDA and CDR2 SQIVND come from the germline V gene (reference sequence). The DNA for the CDR3 is TGTGCCAGTAGTATCTGGACAGGGAACAATCAGCCCCAGCATTTT. Residues: CASSIWTGNNQPQHF.

V is TRBV12-3 or TRBV12-4 and J is TRBJ2-1, with 11 bases identical to TRBD1. This CDR3 region has 17 residues. Unmatched junction bases numbered 10, after V lost 2 bases and J lost 7 bases. CDR3 protein: CASSLFLGQGARNEQFF. CDR3 DNA sequence: TGTGCCAGCAGTTTATTTTTAGGACAGGGGGCGAGGAATGAGCAGTTCTTC.

This clonotype appeared a few times. This chain uses TRBV29-1 with TRBJ1-5; D not resolved. Looked up from germline, CDR1 is SQVTM and CDR2 is ANQGSEA. Trimming removed 6 bases from V and 5 bases from J, with 17 bases in between. This CDR3 comprises 14 residues. The CDR3: CSVGKSGRDQPQHF. CDR3 DNA sequence: TGCAGCGTAGGCAAGAGCGGGAGGGATCAGCCCCAGCATTTT.

The chain employs TRBV5-1 and TRBJ1-6; 8 nucleotides match TRBD1. Trimming cost V 3 bases and J 9 bases; bases outside gene matches: 8. Germline V CDR1 and CDR2: SGHRS, YFSETQ. This CDR3 has 15 residues. In DNA form, the CDR3 reads TGCGCCAGCAGCTGGGTCCAGGGGGCGAGTTCACCCCTCCACTTT. This translates into CASSWVQGASSPLHF.

The table lists this clonotype with a few counts. This chain connects TRBV6-6 to TRBJ2-7; maybe TRBD1 (6 bases). Trimming removed 3 bases at V and 0 bases at J, with 9 bases between. From germline, CDR1 is MNHNY and CDR2 SVGAGI (reference sequence). This CDR3 has 14 amino acids. The CDR3 DNA sequence: TGTGCCAGCAGTTATGACAGGAACTCCTACGAGCAGTACTTC. This sequence encodes CASSYDRNSYEQYF.

This clonotype was seen only a few times. The chain has TRBV4-1 and TRBJ1-2; D not resolved. Germline values: CDR1 MGHRA, CDR2 YSYEKL. The CDR3 runs 15 residues. The V and J ends lost 4 bases and 4 bases respectively, with 16 bases between them. The CDR3 region has the DNA TGCGCCAGCAGCCTAAAGACGCGGGAACCCTATGGCTACACCTTC. It translates to CASSLKTREPYGYTF.

CDR3 loop: CASSAGPLGETQYF. CDR3 DNA: TGTGCCAGCAGCGCTGGGCCCCTAGGGGAGACCCAGTACTTC. V gene TRBV9 combines with J gene TRBJ2-5, with unresolved D. Germline values: CDR1 SGDLS, CDR2 YYNGEE. V was cut by 3 bases and J by 5 bases, with 14 bases left in between. The CDR3 spans 14 residues.